Only one count was recorded for the clone carrying this T cell receptor beta chain. This CDR3 region has 14 residues. The germline V and J ends were trimmed by 4 bases and 0 bases, with 10 bases remaining between them. Looked up from germline, CDR1 is GTSNPN and CDR2 is SVGIG (reference sequence). The data were taken from a study of T cells in Graves' hyperthyroidism and ophthalmopathy. Researchers amplified the TCR beta CDR3 regions from RNA transcripts. Primed by the HTBI set, a first-round RT-PCR was run on the TCR CDR3. TCRdb reanalysed the multiplex PCR reads using MiXCR and keeps one entry per CDR3 protein. The table records under 400,000 distinct CDR3 sequences, about 15% of them present only once. Every diagnosis used clinical symptoms, serum thyroxine and TRAb, thyroid ultrasound and orbital computed tomography.

The sequencing input was blood. This rearrangement joins TRBV30 to TRBJ1-3; D gene uncertain. The source is a man aged 25-45 years with Graves' hyperthyroidism. The CDR3 loop is CAWKVAHSGNTIYF. CDR3 DNA: TGTGCCTGGAAAGTCGCCCACTCTGGAAACACCATATATTTT.